This is a list of T cell receptor beta chains from one sample in a study of CXCR3-negative and CXCR3-positive naive CD8 T cells. TCRdb reprocessed the 5' RACE reads and reports one entry per CDR3 protein, with no DNA. Here the sample table reports 150,000 or so distinct CDR3 sequences. The sequenced material came from naive CXCR3+ CD8+ T cells from blood. The receptors originated from a human donor in good health. Some clones in this sample may be carry-over from other donors' samples. Both conserved end residues are part of each CDR3.

>TRBV28|TRBJ1-4
CASSLTTLEKLFF
>TRBV23-1|TRBJ2-3
CASSLTTTDTQYF
>TRBV21-1|TRBJ1-1
CASSKLRGWLNTEAFF
>TRBV4-1|TRBJ2-7
CASSQNPGAAVEQYF
>TRBV28|TRBJ1-5
CASGFTGLGYSNQPQHF
>TRBV5-6|TRBJ1-5
CASRLLRGLNQPQHF
>TRBV29-1|TRBJ2-1
CSAKRDGAYNEQFF
>TRBV3-1|TRBJ1-1
CASSPTGMNTEAFF
>TRBV13|TRBJ1-4
CASSFRQGIGEKLFF
>TRBV15|TRBJ2-1
CATSREPSSYNEQFF
>TRBV25-1|TRBJ2-5
CASSEVGAYQETQYF
>TRBV29-1|TRBJ2-3
CSVEGTSGDLSTDTQYF
>TRBV7-9|TRBJ2-7
CASSLQGDYEQYF
>TRBV25-1|TRBJ1-4
CASSEGGGRIMLKLFF
>TRBV12-3/TRBV12-4|TRBJ2-5
CASRPTSGPSFYQETQYF
>TRBV20-1|TRBJ2-7
CSAITSPGLAAYEQYF